The sequence of this TCR beta chain was determined in a study of T cell responses to AZD1222 COVID-19 vaccine. V was trimmed by 2 bases and J by 5 bases, leaving 11 bases between them. This CDR3 comprises 14 residues. Germline CDR1 SGHDT, CDR2 YYEEEE. Clones were read by immunoSEQ multiplex PCR, and TCRdb kept only the in-frame ones, dropping some. The table records approximately 160,000 clones, 88% of them present only once. Findings and caveats of the study: Nearly half of unique spike-specific TCRs reportedly avoided B.1.351 and B.1.1.7 mutated regions. The study found Spike-specific TCR breadth and depth rose after two AZD1222 doses. Baseline serology detected seropositivity in only six AZD1222 recipients.

With regard to this clone: Its antigen remains unknown.

This sequence originates from an adult in good health. The rearrangement joins TRBV5-6 to TRBJ1-5; D perhaps matches TRBD1 (6 bases). Sequencing used peripheral blood, obtained on day 0 of MenACWY control vaccination. The CDR3 DNA is TGTGCCAGCAGCTTCTACAGGGTTGATCAGCCCCAGCATTTT. Amino acid sequence: CASSFYRVDQPQHF.